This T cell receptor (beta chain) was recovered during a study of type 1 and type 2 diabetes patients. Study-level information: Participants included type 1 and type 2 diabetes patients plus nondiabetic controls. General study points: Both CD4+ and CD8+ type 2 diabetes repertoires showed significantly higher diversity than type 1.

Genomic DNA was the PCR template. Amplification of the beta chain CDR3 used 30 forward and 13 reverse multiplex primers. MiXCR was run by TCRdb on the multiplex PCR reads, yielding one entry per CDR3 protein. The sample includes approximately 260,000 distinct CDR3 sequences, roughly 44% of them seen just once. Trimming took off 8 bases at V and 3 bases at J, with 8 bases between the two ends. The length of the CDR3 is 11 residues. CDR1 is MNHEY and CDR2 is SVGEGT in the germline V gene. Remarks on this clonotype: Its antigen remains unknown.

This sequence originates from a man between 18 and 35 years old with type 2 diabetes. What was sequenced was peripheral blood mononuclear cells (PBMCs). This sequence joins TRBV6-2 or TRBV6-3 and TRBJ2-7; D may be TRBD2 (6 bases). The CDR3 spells CASFGGYEQYF. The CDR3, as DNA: TGTGCCAGCTTCGGGGGCTACGAGCAGTACTTC.